This T cell receptor (beta chain) was captured by sequencing in a study of early T cells in non-severe SARS-CoV-2 infection. TCRdb re-analysed the 5' RACE reads in MiXCR, keeping a single row per CDR3 protein. The repertoire includes roughly 86,000 distinct CDR3 sequences, over 5% of them detected once, and roughly 8.1% sits in the top ten. Broader study findings: There was a bias toward anti-spike CD8 responses in VDJdb matching, which missed private and CD4 specificities.

This clonotype occurred many times. The antigen is not known. CDR3 length: 14 residues. J was trimmed by 7 bases and V by 0 bases; bases with no gene match: 3. CDR1 is MNHEY and CDR2 is SVGAGI in the germline V gene. Material for sequencing was whole blood. The source of this sequence is an adult who was a healthcare worker with PCR-confirmed SARS-CoV-2 infection or an uninfected control (not recorded which). The chain couples TRBV6-5 to TRBJ1-1; 9 bases map to TRBD1. The CDR3 loop is CASSYSQGAGEAFF. CDR3 DNA: TGTGCCAGCAGTTACTCACAGGGGGCAGGTGAAGCTTTCTTT.